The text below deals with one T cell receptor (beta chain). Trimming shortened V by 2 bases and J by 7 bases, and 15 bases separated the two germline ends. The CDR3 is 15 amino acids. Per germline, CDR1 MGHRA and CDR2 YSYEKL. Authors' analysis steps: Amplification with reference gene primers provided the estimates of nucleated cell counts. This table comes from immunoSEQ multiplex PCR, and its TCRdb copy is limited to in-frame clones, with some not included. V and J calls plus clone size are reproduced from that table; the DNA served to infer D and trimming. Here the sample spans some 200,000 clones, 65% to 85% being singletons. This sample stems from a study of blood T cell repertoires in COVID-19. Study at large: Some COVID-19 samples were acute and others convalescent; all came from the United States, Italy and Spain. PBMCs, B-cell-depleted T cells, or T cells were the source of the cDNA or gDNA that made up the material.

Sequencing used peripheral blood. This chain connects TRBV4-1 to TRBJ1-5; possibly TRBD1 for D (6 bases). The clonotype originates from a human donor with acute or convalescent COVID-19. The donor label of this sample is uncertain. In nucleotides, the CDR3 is TGCGCCAGCAGCCAACTGGACAGCCCCGGGCAGCCCCAGCATTTT. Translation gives CASSQLDSPGQPQHF.